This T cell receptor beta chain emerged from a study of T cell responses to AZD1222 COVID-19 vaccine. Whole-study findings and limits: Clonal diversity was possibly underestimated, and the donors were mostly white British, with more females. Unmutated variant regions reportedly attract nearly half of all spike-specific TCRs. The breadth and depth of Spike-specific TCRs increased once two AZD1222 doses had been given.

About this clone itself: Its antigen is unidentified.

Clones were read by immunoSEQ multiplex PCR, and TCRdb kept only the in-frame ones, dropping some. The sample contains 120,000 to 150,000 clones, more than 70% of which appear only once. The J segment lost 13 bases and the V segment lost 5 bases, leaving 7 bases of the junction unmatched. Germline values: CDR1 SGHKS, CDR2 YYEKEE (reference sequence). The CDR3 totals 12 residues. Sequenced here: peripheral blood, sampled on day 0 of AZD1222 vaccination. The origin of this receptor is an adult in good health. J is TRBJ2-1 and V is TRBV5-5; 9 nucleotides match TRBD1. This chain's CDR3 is CASSTNRGQQFF. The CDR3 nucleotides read TGTGCCAGCAGTACGAACAGGGGGCAACAGTTCTTC.